The source of this T cell receptor (beta chain) is a study of shared clonotypes between healthy human individuals. Generated by immunoSEQ multiplex PCR, the TCRdb table keeps only in-frame clones and is missing some. The profile shows some 1,100,000 clones, around 82% of them singletons. Material: memory CD4+ T cells from PBMCs. Subset in this sample: CD45RA-negative fraction. This clonotype originated in a man younger than 35 in good health. Some clones in this sample may be carry-over from other donors' samples.

The DNA for the CDR3 is TGTGCCAGCAAGCTCCAAACCTTGGGAGATACGCAGTATTTT. It specifies CASKLQTLGDTQYF. V usage is TRBV5-4 and J usage is TRBJ2-3; D not certain. V lost 6 bases and J lost 5, with 16 bases in between. The CDR3 spans 14 residues. The germline gives CDR1 SGHNT, CDR2 YYREEE (reference sequence).